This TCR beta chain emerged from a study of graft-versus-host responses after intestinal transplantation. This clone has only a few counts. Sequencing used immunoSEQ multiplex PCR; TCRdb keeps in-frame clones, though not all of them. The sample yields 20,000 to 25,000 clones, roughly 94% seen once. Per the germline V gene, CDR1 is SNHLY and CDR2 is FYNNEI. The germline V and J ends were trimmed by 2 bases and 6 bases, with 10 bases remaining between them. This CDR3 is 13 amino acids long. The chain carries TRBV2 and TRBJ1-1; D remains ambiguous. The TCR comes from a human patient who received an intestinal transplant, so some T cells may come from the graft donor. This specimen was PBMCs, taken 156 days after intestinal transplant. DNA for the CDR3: TGTGCCAGCAGTGAACGGGGTCGCCCTGAAGCTTTCTTT. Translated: CASSERGRPEAFF.